The 27 T cell receptor beta chains listed next were all sequenced from one sample in a study of beta chain features in type 1 diabetes. Of the isolated RNA, all was reverse transcribed, and so the sequenced material was expressed TCRB transcripts. Clones were read by immunoSEQ multiplex PCR, and TCRdb kept only the in-frame ones, dropping some. The sample has 860,000 or so clones, 15% to 20% seen once. Sequenced material: naive CD4+ T cells from blood. The receptors come from a woman aged 18-30 years in good health.

The chain uses TRBV29-1 and TRBJ2-2; possible D gene TRBD2, 5 bases. Trimming pared 7 bases from V and 1 base from J, leaving 10 bases between. Germline V gives CDR1 SQVTM, CDR2 ANQGSEA. The CDR3 totals 13 residues. In DNA form, the CDR3 reads TGCAGCGGCAACCGGGAGAACACCGGGGAGCTGTTTTTT. Its translation: CSGNRENTGELFF.

Turning to this clone: Sequence at one end of the junction differs from germline and may be a read error. The CDR3 DNA sequence: TGTGCCATCAGTGAGGCCTTGTTCCTAGCGGGAGTGGTAGATACGCAGTATTTT. Its protein is CAISEALFLAGVVDTQYF. The chain couples TRBV6-1 to TRBJ2-3, with 10 bases lining up with TRBD2. The CDR3 sequence is 18 residues long. Looked up from germline, CDR1 is MNHNS and CDR2 is SASEGT.

The chain has TRBV7-9 and TRBJ1-1; 11 bases match TRBD1. The CDR3 spans 14 residues. J gave up 11 bases and V 2 bases, and 7 bases lay outside the gene matches. Germline-derived CDR1 and CDR2 are SEHNR and FQNEAQ (reference sequence). The CDR3 sequence: CASSLRGTGGDAFF. CDR3 nucleotides: TGTGCCAGCAGCTTACGCGGGACAGGGGGTGATGCTTTCTTT.

The chain carries TRBV28 and TRBJ1-2; TRBD1 matches at 9 bases. Germline V gives CDR1 MDHEN, CDR2 SYDVKM. V shed 7 bases, J shed 5 bases, and the junction held 2 bases outside the gene matches. This CDR3 has 12 residues. The DNA of the CDR3 is TGTGCCAGCATAGGACAGGGGTATGGCTACACCTTC. Protein: CASIGQGYGYTF.

The V gene is TRBV5-1, the J gene TRBJ2-5, with TRBD2 as a possible D gene (6 bases). Trimming shortened V by 0 bases and J by 3 bases, and 9 bases separated the two germline ends. Germline CDR1 and CDR2: SGHRS and YFSETQ. This CDR3 has 14 amino acids. The CDR3, as DNA: TGCGCCAGCAGCTTGGGGGGAGGAGAAGAGACCCAGTACTTC. The encoded protein is CASSLGGGEETQYF.

The chain uses TRBV19 and TRBJ2-3; TRBD2 is a possible D gene (5 bases). Germline V gene data show CDR1 as LNHDA and CDR2 as SQIVND (reference sequence). The CDR3 runs 11 residues. V lost 9 bases and J lost 8, with 12 bases in between. The CDR3 coding sequence is TGTGCCAGGGGTCCCCTAGCTACGCAGTATTTT. Its protein product is CARGPLATQYF.

The rearrangement uses TRBV2 and TRBJ2-3; D might be TRBD2 (5 bases). Trimming left V 3 bases short and J 4 bases short, with 14 bases between. The germline CDR1 and CDR2 sequences are SNHLY and FYNNEI. The CDR3 runs to 15 residues. CDR3: CASSDSGSRADTQYF. The CDR3 region has the DNA TGTGCCAGCAGTGACTCGGGAAGTCGTGCAGATACGCAGTATTTT. The full variable domain, its missing parts supplied by reference TRBV2 and TRBJ2-3, is EPEVTQTPSHQVTQMGQEVILRCVPISNHLYFYWYRQILGQKVEFLVSFYNNEISEKSEIFDDQFSVERPDGSNFTLKIRSTKLEDSAMYFCASSDSGSRADTQYFGPGTRLTVL.

This clone was seen more than once but under ten times. The rearrangement uses TRBV5-1 and TRBJ2-2; unclear D gene. Germline CDR1 reads SGHRS; CDR2 reads YFSETQ. This CDR3 has 16 amino acids. The germline V and J ends were trimmed by 5 bases and 0 bases, with 14 bases remaining between them. The CDR3 bases are TGCGCCAGCAGTCCCCTCGGGCGGCCGAACACCGGGGAGCTGTTTTTT. Translating gives CASSPLGRPNTGELFF.

This clone appeared many times. This rearrangement joins TRBV14 to TRBJ2-2, with unresolved D. The CDR3 is 13 amino acids. V was cut by 5 bases and J by 9 bases, with 13 bases left in between. Germline V CDR1 and CDR2: SGHDN, FVKESK. The CDR3 spells CASSFRHPRELFF. Here the CDR3 DNA reads TGTGCCAGCAGCTTCCGACATCCCAGGGAGCTGTTTTTT.

This clone was counted a few times. The chain is built from TRBV18 and TRBJ1-1, with D unresolved. CDR3 length: 14 amino acids. CDR1 and CDR2 from the germline V gene are KGHSH and LQKENI. Trimming removed 1 base from V and 0 bases from J, with 6 bases in between. This CDR3 reads CASSPLSVNTEAFF. The CDR3 bases are TGTGCCAGCTCACCACTTTCAGTGAACACTGAAGCTTTCTTT.

This sequence joins TRBV6-5 and TRBJ1-5; no firm D call. The V gene lost 6 bases and the J gene lost 5 bases, with 14 bases spanning the gap. Germline loops: CDR1 MNHEY, CDR2 SVGAGI. The CDR3 runs to 14 residues. The CDR3, as DNA: TGTGCCAGCAGCCACCGAAGGGAGGATCAGCCCCAGCATTTT. Amino acids: CASSHRREDQPQHF.

This chain links TRBV18 with TRBJ2-7; D is uncertain. CDR1 and CDR2 (germline): KGHSH, LQKENI. V was pared by 3 bases and J by 6 bases, with 12 bases between. CDR3 size: 13 residues. The CDR3 loop reads CASSPRPDLEQYF. The CDR3 DNA is TGTGCCAGCTCACCCAGGCCAGATCTCGAGCAGTACTTC. The full variable domain, in which reference TRBV18 and TRBJ2-7 provide the parts outside the CDR3, is NAGVMQNPRHLVRRRGQEARLRCSPMKGHSHVYWYRQLPEEGLKFMVYLQKENIIDESGMPKERFSAEFPKEGPSILRIQQVVRGDSAAYFCASSPRPDLEQYFGPGTRLTVT.

This clone was picked up a small number of times. The gene calls are TRBV20-1 and TRBJ1-5; no clear D gene. The germline CDR1 and CDR2 sequences are DFQATT and SNEGSKA (reference sequence). V was cut by 7 bases and J by 6 bases, with 4 bases left in between. This CDR3 is built from 9 residues. The CDR3 nucleotides are TGCAGTGATTGTCAGCCCCAGCATTTT. Translating it yields CSDCQPQHF.

This clone was seen more than once but under ten times. The chain employs TRBV5-1 and TRBJ2-2; 7 bases match TRBD1. Germline assignment: CDR1 SGHRS and CDR2 YFSETQ. The V and J ends lost 4 bases and 3 bases, in that order; junction bases with no gene match: 3. This CDR3 has 14 amino acids. CDR3 bases: TGCGCCAGCAGCCCAACAGGGGACACCGGGGAGCTGTTTTTT. Amino acid sequence: CASSPTGDTGELFF.

In its sample, this clone was seen a few times. The CDR3 region has the DNA TGTGCCACCAGGGGGGAGGCGTTCTCCTACGAGCAGTACTTC. Its protein is CATRGEAFSYEQYF. The chain combines TRBV2 with TRBJ2-7, with D perhaps TRBD1 (7 bases). The CDR3 has 14 amino acids. CDR1 is SNHLY, CDR2 FYNNEI, per germline. Deletions cut 10 bases from V and 0 bases from J, with 16 bases between.

J is TRBJ2-5 and V is TRBV2; D may be TRBD2 (6 bases). V was pared by 6 bases and J by 5 bases, with 13 bases between. The germline V gene has CDR1 SNHLY and CDR2 FYNNEI. The CDR3 is made up of 13 amino acids. CDR3 amino acids: CASRMEGRETQYF. The DNA of the CDR3 is TGTGCCAGCAGGATGGAGGGGCGGGAGACCCAGTACTTC. Complete variable domain (other parts from reference TRBV2 and TRBJ2-5): EPEVTQTPSHQVTQMGQEVILRCVPISNHLYFYWYRQILGQKVEFLVSFYNNEISEKSEIFDDQFSVERPDGSNFTLKIRSTKLEDSAMYFCASRMEGRETQYFGPGTRLLVL.

This sequence joins TRBV7-2 and TRBJ2-3, with 8 bases lining up with TRBD2. Per germline, CDR1 SGHTA and CDR2 FQGNSA. There are 16 residues in the CDR3. J gave up 2 bases and V 2 bases, and 6 bases lay outside the gene matches. Here the CDR3 reads CASSLSGSSVTDTQYF. As DNA, the CDR3 is TGTGCCAGCAGCTTAAGCGGGAGTTCGGTCACAGATACGCAGTATTTT.

The V gene is TRBV5-4, the J gene TRBJ2-5, with 8 bases lining up with TRBD1. This CDR3 has 13 residues. V was clipped by 4 bases and J by 5 bases; unmatched bases: 4. CDR1 SGHNT and CDR2 YYREEE come from the germline V gene (reference sequence). DNA of the CDR3: TGTGCCAGCAGCACAGGGGGTACGGAGACCCAGTACTTC. Its translation: CASSTGGTETQYF.

There are a few counts of this clone. V gene TRBV29-1 combines with J gene TRBJ1-2; D gene unclear. This CDR3 has 10 residues. V shed 1 base and J shed 6 bases, with 3 bases lying between them. CDR1 SQVTM and CDR2 ANQGSEA come from the germline V gene. In nucleotides, the CDR3 is TGCAGCGTTGAAGGAAATGGCTACACCTTC. Translated: CSVEGNGYTF.

This chain joins TRBV29-1 and TRBJ2-5; 9 bases agree with TRBD1. The J call may be incorrect, as the DNA end agrees better with TRBJ2-7. The CDR3 contains 14 residues. From germline, CDR1 is SQVTM and CDR2 ANQGSEA. The CDR3, as DNA: TGCAGCGTAACACGAACCACAGGGGGCGGCGAGCAGTACTTC. It translates to CSVTRTTGGGEQYF.

Details on this clone: A single base separates this from a much larger clone, so it may be a read error. This sample includes further DNA sequences coding for the same CDR3. V usage is TRBV5-4 and J usage is TRBJ1-3; no firm D call. The V gene lost 0 bases and the J gene lost 2 bases, with 3 bases spanning the gap. From germline, CDR1 is SGHNT and CDR2 YYREEE (reference sequence). This CDR3 has 13 residues. DNA of the CDR3: TGTGCCAGCAGCTTGGGGGCTGGAAACACCATATATTTT. Its protein product is CASSLGAGNTIYF.

The chain carries TRBV5-4 and TRBJ1-3; D is perhaps TRBD1 (5 bases). CDR1 SGHNT and CDR2 YYREEE come from the germline V gene (reference sequence). There are 15 residues in the CDR3. V lost 3 bases and J lost 0, with 10 bases in between. The DNA for the CDR3 is TGTGCCAGCAGCTCCGGGACGAGCTCTGGAAACACCATATATTTT. Amino acid sequence: CASSSGTSSGNTIYF.

As for this clone: Additional DNA sequences in this sample encode the identical CDR3. The chain employs TRBV18 and TRBJ2-1; 11 bases align to TRBD2. CDR1 is KGHSH and CDR2 is LQKENI in the germline V gene. With V trimmed by 3 bases and J by 4 bases, 2 bases remained unmatched. This CDR3 is built from 15 residues. The CDR3 protein is CASSPRLAGYNEQFF. CDR3 bases: TGTGCCAGCTCACCGAGACTAGCGGGATACAATGAGCAGTTCTTC.

This clone was recorded a few times. This chain connects TRBV27 to TRBJ1-2, with no clear D. Trimming cost V 8 bases and J 7 bases, with 20 bases left between them. Per germline, CDR1 MNHEY and CDR2 SMNVEV (reference sequence). This CDR3 region has 14 residues. The CDR3 sequence: CASRSAGVGSGYTF. The DNA of the CDR3 is TGTGCCAGCCGCTCGGCAGGTGTCGGGAGTGGCTACACCTTC.

The chain has TRBV9 and TRBJ2-3, with D possibly called TRBD1 or TRBD2 (5 bases each). The CDR3 sequence is 16 residues long. Per germline, CDR1 SGDLS and CDR2 YYNGEE. V lost 2 bases, J lost 4 bases, and 17 bases lay in between. CDR3 residues: CASSVGALRNADTQYF. The CDR3 region has the DNA TGTGCCAGCAGCGTCGGGGCGTTGCGGAACGCAGATACGCAGTATTTT. Variable domain in full (rest from reference TRBV9 and TRBJ2-3): DSGVTQTPKHLITATGQRVTLRCSPRSGDLSVYWYQQSLDQGLQFLIQYYNGEERAKGNILERFSAQQFPDLHSELNLSSLELGDSALYFCASSVGALRNADTQYFGPGTRLTVL.

This clone has only a few counts. The chain has TRBV7-6 and TRBJ2-5, with no clear D. Germline CDR1 and CDR2: SGHVS and FNYEAQ. The CDR3 length is 15 residues. Trimming removed 2 bases from V and 4 bases from J, with 14 bases in between. The CDR3: CASSLMAGVGETQYF. The CDR3 coding sequence is TGTGCCAGCAGCTTAATGGCTGGGGTAGGAGAGACCCAGTACTTC.

The chain recombines TRBV7-2 with TRBJ2-7; D is undetermined. Germline values: CDR1 SGHTA, CDR2 FQGNSA. The V gene lost 5 bases and the J gene lost 6 bases, with 14 bases spanning the gap. The CDR3 runs to 13 residues. The CDR3 loop reads CASSGRLGFEQYF. The CDR3 DNA reads TGTGCCAGCAGCGGAAGGTTAGGGTTCGAGCAGTACTTC. Drawing the rest from reference TRBV7-2 and TRBJ2-7, the complete variable domain is GAGVSQSPSNKVTEKGKDVELRCDPISGHTALYWYRQSLGQGLEFLIYFQGNSAPDKSGLPSDRFSAERTGGSVSTLTIQRTQQEDSAVYLCASSGRLGFEQYFGPGTRLTVT.